This T cell receptor (beta chain) was sequenced in a study of chemoradiotherapy in HPV16-positive cancers. The wider study: Candidate HPV-specific T-cell clones and common TCR motifs came from functional assays in a couple of HPV16-positive patients. Regarding the study as a whole: Candidate HPV-specific clones and E7-related TCR motifs grew in tumor during treatment. In HPV16-positive patients, HPV-responsive T-cell expansion tracked better recurrence-free survival.

About this clone: No antigen is known for it.

Method: immunoSEQ multiplex PCR; TCRdb's copy keeps in-frame clones and lacks some. The table lists 900 to 1,200 clones, over 75% of them singletons. The TCR sequence derives from a human donor with HPV-associated anogenital cancer. The sample consisted of tumor tissue, taken from a patient who underwent chemoradiotherapy.

The CDR3 here is CASSLVGGDNSPLHF. DNA for the CDR3: TGTGCCAGCAGCTTGGTAGGGGGAGATAATTCACCCCTCCACTTT. The genes are TRBV5-6 and TRBJ1-6; the D gene is possibly TRBD1 (6 bases). Trimming pared 0 bases from V and 5 bases from J, leaving 9 bases between. The CDR3 extends over 15 amino acids. In germline, CDR1 is SGHDT, CDR2 YYEEEE.